This entry lists 24 T cell receptor beta chains sequenced from one sample in a study of identifying expanded T cells in peripheral blood. TCRdb keeps only in-frame clones here, not all; method: immunoSEQ multiplex PCR. Here the sample spans about 85,000 clones, 70% to 90% being singletons. Sample: blood. These TCRs come from a person aged 18-70 years in good health.

The V gene is TRBV5-1, the J gene TRBJ1-2; 7 nucleotides agree with TRBD1. This CDR3 has 14 amino acids. The trim removed 4 bases at V and 0 bases at J, leaving 3 bases unmatched. CDR1 is SGHRS and CDR2 is YFSETQ in the germline V gene. CDR3 sequence (DNA): TGCGCCAGCAGCGTCGGGACAGCTAACTATGGCTACACCTTC. Translating gives CASSVGTANYGYTF.

V and J are TRBV2 and TRBJ1-4; D remains unclear. CDR1 is SNHLY, CDR2 FYNNEI, per germline. The CDR3 consists of 14 residues. V gave up 4 bases and J gave up 8 bases, with 14 bases separating them. This CDR3 reads CASSVELIREKLFF. CDR3 DNA sequence: TGTGCCAGCAGTGTCGAGTTGATCCGGGAAAAACTGTTTTTT.

V and J are TRBV7-2 and TRBJ2-1, with D maybe TRBD2 (7 bases). The V and J ends lost 4 bases and 10 bases respectively, with 17 bases between them. The germline V gene has CDR1 SGHTA and CDR2 FQGNSA. This CDR3 region has 14 residues. CDR3 bases: TGTGCCAGCAGCTCGGTTGGGGGGCGGGAGGAGCAGTTCTTC. It yields the protein CASSSVGGREEQFF.

The gene calls are TRBV20-1 and TRBJ1-1; D gene ambiguous. V lost 1 base and J lost 6, with 6 bases in between. In germline, CDR1 is DFQATT, CDR2 SNEGSKA (reference sequence). The CDR3 is 11 amino acids. The CDR3 nucleotides are TGCAGTGCTAGAGCCGTCGCTGAAGCTTTCTTT. This codes for CSARAVAEAFF.

This sequence joins TRBV6-6 and TRBJ2-1; D remains ambiguous. Germline V gene data show CDR1 as MNHNY and CDR2 as SVGAGI (reference sequence). The CDR3 contains 11 residues. V was clipped by 7 bases and J by 10 bases, with 11 bases between them. The CDR3 reads CASTEAFEQFF. The CDR3 DNA is TGTGCCAGCACCGAAGCATTCGAGCAGTTCTTC.

The chain links TRBV27 to TRBJ2-5; the D gene could be TRBD1 or TRBD2 (6 bases each). This CDR3 is 15 amino acids long. V was shortened by 6 bases and J by 1 base, with 15 bases between the two germline ends. Germline lookup yields CDR1 MNHEY and CDR2 SMNVEV (reference sequence). The CDR3 coding sequence is TGTGCCAGCAGGGGGGAGGACAGTCGCCAAGAGACCCAGTACTTC. Its translation: CASRGEDSRQETQYF.

CDR3 amino acids: CAISELGQGSTGELFF. The CDR3 DNA sequence: TGTGCCATCAGTGAGTTAGGACAGGGCTCGACCGGGGAGCTGTTTTTT. The V gene is TRBV10-3, the J gene TRBJ2-2; TRBD1 aligns across 8 bases. Germline assignment: CDR1 ENHRY and CDR2 SYGVKD. Losses at the gene ends were 1 base for V and 5 bases for J; bases not matched to a gene: 6. The CDR3 is 16 residues long.

This rearrangement joins TRBV10-1 to TRBJ2-4, with D perhaps TRBD1 (6 bases). Trimming removed 7 bases from V and 4 bases from J, with 14 bases in between. CDR1 and CDR2 from the germline V gene are WNHNN and SYGVQD (reference sequence). The CDR3 spans 14 residues. DNA of the CDR3: TGCGCCAGCATTCGGACAGCAAGAAAAAACATTCAGTACTTC. This codes for CASIRTARKNIQYF.

V usage is TRBV7-2 and J usage is TRBJ1-1, with D possibly TRBD1 on 6 matching bases. Germline lookup yields CDR1 SGHTA and CDR2 FQGNSA. This CDR3 comprises 14 residues. V lost 5 bases to trimming and J lost 9 bases, with 19 bases between them. This chain's CDR3 is CASSTRQAGVKAFF. CDR3 DNA: TGTGCCAGCAGCACCAGACAGGCGGGCGTTAAAGCTTTCTTT.

In its sample, this clone was seen a few times. The chain is built from TRBV5-4 and TRBJ2-5; D gene unclear. Germline V gene lookup returns CDR1 SGHNT and CDR2 YYREEE (reference sequence). CDR3 size: 15 residues. V was cut by 1 base and J by 5 bases, with 15 bases left in between. The CDR3 DNA follows: TGTGCCAGCAGCTTGCCAACAGCCACGAGGGAGACCCAGTACTTC. It encodes CASSLPTATRETQYF.

This clone has only one observation. The chain employs TRBV5-6 and TRBJ1-2; TRBD1 matches 7 bases. Per germline, CDR1 SGHDT and CDR2 YYEEEE. The junction had 6 bases not matched to a gene; V was cut back by 3 bases and J by 7 bases. The CDR3 sequence is 13 residues long. CDR3 residues: CASSSDRRSGYTF. In nucleotides, the CDR3 is TGTGCCAGCAGCTCGGACAGGCGGAGTGGCTACACCTTC.

This chain links TRBV5-1 with TRBJ2-7; 7 positions agree with TRBD1. Germline V CDR1 and CDR2: SGHRS, YFSETQ. This CDR3 comprises 16 residues. The J segment lost 6 bases and the V segment lost 0 bases, leaving 12 bases of the junction unmatched. In DNA, the CDR3 is TGCGCCAGCAGCTTGGAAGTTGTAGGGGGCCGAAGCGAGCAGTACTTC. This sequence encodes CASSLEVVGGRSEQYF.

The count of this clone is one. This chain uses TRBV27 with TRBJ2-1, with D possibly being TRBD1 (6 bases). The germline V and J ends were trimmed by 8 bases and 0 bases, with 17 bases remaining between them. CDR3 length equals 16 residues. In germline, CDR1 is MNHEY, CDR2 SMNVEV (reference sequence). The CDR3 reads CASREDRTNSYNEQFF. DNA of the CDR3: TGTGCCAGCCGCGAGGACAGAACGAACTCCTACAATGAGCAGTTCTTC.

The V call is TRBV5-6, the J call TRBJ2-4, with D perhaps TRBD1 (6 bases). This CDR3 is 15 amino acids long. The V and J ends lost 3 bases and 6 bases respectively, with 16 bases between them. The V gene's germline CDR1 is SGHDT and CDR2 YYEEEE. CDR3 coding DNA: TGTGCCAGCAGCTCCCCGGCGGTGGGGGCAAACATTCAGTACTTC. It is translated as CASSSPAVGANIQYF.

The chain carries TRBV9 and TRBJ2-5, with D perhaps assigned TRBD1 or TRBD2 (6 bases each). Per the germline V gene, CDR1 is SGDLS and CDR2 is YYNGEE. This CDR3 region has 16 residues. V was cut by 4 bases and J by 5 bases, with 21 bases left in between. CDR3 DNA sequence: TGTGCCAGCAGCTCCGGGACGGGGGCTGCTGGGGAGACCCAGTACTTC. It codes for CASSSGTGAAGETQYF.

The CDR3 nucleotides read TGTGCCAGCAGTAAGACAGGGGGTCGCCAAGAGACCCAGTACTTC. Translating gives CASSKTGGRQETQYF. V usage is TRBV7-9 and J usage is TRBJ2-5; 9 bases match TRBD1. Germline trimming cut 6 bases from V and 1 base from J; bases unmatched to any gene: 6. The CDR3 length is 15 residues. In germline, CDR1 is SEHNR, CDR2 FQNEAQ (reference sequence).

In this sample, this clone turned up once. The chain carries TRBV27 and TRBJ2-1; D might be TRBD1 (5 bases). Between the trimmed V and J ends, which lost 2 bases and 3 bases, there was a span of 8 bases. This CDR3 has 14 residues. CDR1 and CDR2 from the germline V gene are MNHEY and SMNVEV (reference sequence). CDR3 sequence: CASSLEGVYNEQFF. In DNA, the CDR3 is TGTGCCAGCAGTTTAGAAGGGGTCTACAATGAGCAGTTCTTC.

The chain uses TRBV6-4 and TRBJ2-1; 8 bases align to TRBD1. Losses at the gene ends were 10 bases for V and 6 bases for J; bases not matched to a gene: 11. This CDR3 is built from 14 residues. Looked up from germline, CDR1 is MRHNA and CDR2 is SNTAGT. The CDR3 DNA is TGTGCCACCTCTAACAGGGGGTCAACCAATGAGCAGTTCTTC. Translation gives CATSNRGSTNEQFF.

The CDR3 reads CASALAHLTLNQPQHF. The CDR3 DNA reads TGTGCCAGCGCCCTGGCCCACTTAACCCTAAATCAGCCCCAGCATTTT. This chain links TRBV6-6 with TRBJ1-5; no definite D call. CDR3 length: 16 amino acids. V dropped 8 bases and J dropped 4 bases, with 21 bases sitting between them. Germline CDR1 and CDR2: MNHNY and SVGAGI (reference sequence).

The rearrangement joins TRBV2 to TRBJ1-4, with no clear D. The V end lost 2 bases, the J end lost 0 bases, and 19 bases lay between the germline ends. The CDR3 has 19 amino acids. Germline loops: CDR1 SNHLY, CDR2 FYNNEI. CDR3 coding DNA: TGTGCCAGCAGTGAAACCTTCAACCCCGGTACTGCAACTAATGAAAAACTGTTTTTT. Its protein is CASSETFNPGTATNEKLFF.

CDR3 DNA: TGTGCCAGCAGCTTAGCGTCGTTCCGGTACAATGAGCAGTTCTTC. This sequence encodes CASSLASFRYNEQFF. The chain uses TRBV7-6 and TRBJ2-1; D is unclear. The V gene's germline CDR1 is SGHVS and CDR2 FNYEAQ. V was pared by 0 bases and J by 4 bases, with 10 bases between. CDR3 length equals 15 residues.

The V gene is TRBV5-4, the J gene TRBJ1-4, with D perhaps matching TRBD1 (5 bases). The CDR3 length is 14 residues. The germline V gene encodes CDR1 SGHNT and CDR2 YYREEE (reference sequence). The V and J ends lost 0 bases and 8 bases respectively, with 11 bases between them. CDR3 sequence: CASSLGAGLEKLFF. For the CDR3, the DNA is TGTGCCAGCAGCTTGGGAGCAGGGTTGGAAAAACTGTTTTTT.

The rearrangement uses TRBV2 and TRBJ2-3; unclear D gene. The CDR3 is 15 residues long. V gave up 8 bases and J gave up 5 bases, with 20 bases separating them. The germline gives CDR1 SNHLY, CDR2 FYNNEI. The DNA for the CDR3 is TGTGCCAGCTCCGCCCTGGCCCCGGTGGGAGATACGCAGTATTTT. Its protein is CASSALAPVGDTQYF.

V usage is TRBV7-8 and J usage is TRBJ2-7; no firm D call. Trimming removed 1 base at V and 0 bases at J, with 7 bases between. Per the germline V gene, CDR1 is SGHVS and CDR2 is FQNEAQ. The CDR3 extends over 14 amino acids. CDR3: CASSLGASSYEQYF. The CDR3 DNA is TGTGCCAGCAGCTTAGGGGCGTCCTCCTACGAGCAGTACTTC.